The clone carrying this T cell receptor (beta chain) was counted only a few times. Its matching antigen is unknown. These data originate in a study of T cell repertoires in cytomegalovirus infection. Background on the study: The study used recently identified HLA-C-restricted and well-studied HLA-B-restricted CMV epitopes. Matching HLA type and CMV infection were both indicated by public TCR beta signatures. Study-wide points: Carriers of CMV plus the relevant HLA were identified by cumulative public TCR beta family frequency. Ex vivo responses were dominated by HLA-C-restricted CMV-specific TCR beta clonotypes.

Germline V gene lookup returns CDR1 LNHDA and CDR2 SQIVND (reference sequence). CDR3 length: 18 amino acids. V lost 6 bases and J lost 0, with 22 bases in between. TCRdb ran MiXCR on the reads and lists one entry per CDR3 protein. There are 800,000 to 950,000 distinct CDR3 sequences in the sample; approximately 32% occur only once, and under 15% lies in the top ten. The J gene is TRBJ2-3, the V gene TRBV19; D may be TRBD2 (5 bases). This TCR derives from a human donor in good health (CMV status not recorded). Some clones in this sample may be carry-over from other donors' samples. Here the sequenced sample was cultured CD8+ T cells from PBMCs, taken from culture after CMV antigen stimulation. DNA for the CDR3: TGTGCCAGTAGAAGGAAGGGAGAGAACCGATCTAGCACAGATACGCAGTATTTT. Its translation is CASRRKGENRSSTDTQYF. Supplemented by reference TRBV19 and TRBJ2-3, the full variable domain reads DGGITQSPKYLFRKEGQNVTLSCEQNLNHDAMYWYRQDPGQGLRLIYYSQIVNDFQKGDIAEGYSVSREKKESFPLTVTSAQKNPTAFYLCASRRKGENRSSTDTQYFGPGTRLTVL.